This T cell receptor (beta chain) was recovered during a study of blood T cell repertoires in COVID-19. The wider study: Samples representing acute and convalescent COVID-19 were sourced from the United States, Italy and Spain. Sample material is recorded as cDNA or gDNA derived from T cells, B-cell-depleted T cells, or PBMCs.

V lost 7 bases, J lost 2 bases, and 5 bases stayed unmatched. The germline V gene encodes CDR1 KGHDR and CDR2 SFDVKD. This CDR3 has 14 amino acids. Per the authors' pipeline: Cell counts per sample came from amplifying reference gene primers. Assay used: immunoSEQ multiplex PCR; TCRdb lists only in-frame clones, some missing. The DNA was the basis for D and trimming; V, J and clone size are from that table. The sample consists of about 670,000 clones, about 90% of them appearing once. The chain uses TRBV24-1 and TRBJ2-7, with 9 nucleotides matching TRBD1. This clonotype was obtained from a woman aged 18-29 years with acute or convalescent COVID-19. The sequenced material came from peripheral blood. The DNA of the CDR3 is TGTGCCACCAGGTCGGGGACAGGGACCTACGAGCAGTACTTC. Protein sequence: CATRSGTGTYEQYF.